This TCR beta chain was profiled in a study of T-cell memory formation after mild COVID-19. MiXCR, applied by TCRdb to the 5' RACE reads, yields one record per CDR3 protein. The data show about 88,000 distinct CDR3 sequences, around 25% seen once. As regards this clonotype: Its antigen is as yet unknown.

The V and J ends lost 4 bases and 2 bases respectively, with 14 bases between them. Germline V gene lookup returns CDR1 MNHEY and CDR2 SMNVEV (reference sequence). The CDR3 runs to 15 residues. Study findings and constraints: Shrinking CD4+ clones resided mostly in CM and EM, and CD8+ ones in EMRA.

The rearrangement uses TRBV27 and TRBJ1-2; possible D gene TRBD1, 6 bases. The material sequenced was PBMCs or a T cell subset sorted from them (not recorded which). This sequence was found in a man younger than 35 who had mild COVID-19 (a few samples of this study predate the infection). Cell type and time point are not known. CDR3 in amino acids: CASSSYRVGNYGYTF. CDR3 nucleotide sequence: TGTGCCAGCAGTTCCTACAGGGTGGGGAACTATGGCTACACCTTC.